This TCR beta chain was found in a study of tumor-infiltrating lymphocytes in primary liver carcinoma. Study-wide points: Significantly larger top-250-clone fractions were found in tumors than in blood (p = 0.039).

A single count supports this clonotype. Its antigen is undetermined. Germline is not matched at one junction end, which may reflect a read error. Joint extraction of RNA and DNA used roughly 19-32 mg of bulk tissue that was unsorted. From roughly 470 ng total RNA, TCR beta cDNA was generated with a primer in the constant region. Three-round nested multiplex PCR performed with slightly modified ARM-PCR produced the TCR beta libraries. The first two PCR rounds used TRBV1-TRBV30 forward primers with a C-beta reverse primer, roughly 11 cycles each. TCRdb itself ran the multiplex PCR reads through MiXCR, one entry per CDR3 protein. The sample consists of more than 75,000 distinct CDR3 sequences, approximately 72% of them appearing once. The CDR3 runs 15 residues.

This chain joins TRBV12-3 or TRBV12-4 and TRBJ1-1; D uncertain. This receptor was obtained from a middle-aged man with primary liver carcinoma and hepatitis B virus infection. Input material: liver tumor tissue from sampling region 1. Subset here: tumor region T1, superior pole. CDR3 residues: CAGSFGTVPNIEAFF. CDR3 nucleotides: TGTGCCGGCAGTTTCGGAACTGTCCCTAACATTGAAGCTTTCTTT.